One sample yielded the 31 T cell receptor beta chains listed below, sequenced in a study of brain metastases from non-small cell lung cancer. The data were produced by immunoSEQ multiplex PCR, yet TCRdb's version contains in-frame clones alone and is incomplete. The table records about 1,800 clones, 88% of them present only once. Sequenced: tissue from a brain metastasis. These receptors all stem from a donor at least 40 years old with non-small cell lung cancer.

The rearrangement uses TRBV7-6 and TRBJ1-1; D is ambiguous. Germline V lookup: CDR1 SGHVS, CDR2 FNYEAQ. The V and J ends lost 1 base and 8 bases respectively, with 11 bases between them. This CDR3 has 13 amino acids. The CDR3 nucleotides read TGTGCCAGCAGCTTAGGGACGGCGAGGGAAGCTTTCTTT. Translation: CASSLGTAREAFF.

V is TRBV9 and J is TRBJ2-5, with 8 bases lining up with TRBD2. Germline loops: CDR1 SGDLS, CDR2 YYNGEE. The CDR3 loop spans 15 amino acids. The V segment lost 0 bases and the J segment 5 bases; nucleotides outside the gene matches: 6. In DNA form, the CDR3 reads TGTGCCAGCAGCGTAGGAGCGGGGGCAATGGAGACCCAGTACTTC. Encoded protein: CASSVGAGAMETQYF.

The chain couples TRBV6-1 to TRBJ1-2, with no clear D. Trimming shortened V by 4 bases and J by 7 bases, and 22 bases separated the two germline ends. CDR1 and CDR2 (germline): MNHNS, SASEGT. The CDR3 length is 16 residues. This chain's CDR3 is CASSANKECRKTGYTF. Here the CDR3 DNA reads TGTGCCAGCAGTGCCAATAAGGAATGTAGAAAGACTGGCTACACCTTC.

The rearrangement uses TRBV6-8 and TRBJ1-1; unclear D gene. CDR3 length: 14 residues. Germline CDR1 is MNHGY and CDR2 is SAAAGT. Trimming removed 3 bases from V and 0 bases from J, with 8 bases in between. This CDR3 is CASSYQIMNTEAFF. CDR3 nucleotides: TGTGCCAGCAGTTATCAGATCATGAACACTGAAGCTTTCTTT.

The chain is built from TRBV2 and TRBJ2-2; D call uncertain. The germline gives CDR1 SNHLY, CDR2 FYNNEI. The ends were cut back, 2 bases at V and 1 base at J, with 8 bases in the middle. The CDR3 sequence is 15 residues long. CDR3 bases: TGTGCCAGCAGTGAAAGTGGGGTGAACACCGGGGAGCTGTTTTTT. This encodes CASSESGVNTGELFF. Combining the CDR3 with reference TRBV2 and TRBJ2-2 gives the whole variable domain EPEVTQTPSHQVTQMGQEVILRCVPISNHLYFYWYRQILGQKVEFLVSFYNNEISEKSEIFDDQFSVERPDGSNFTLKIRSTKLEDSAMYFCASSESGVNTGELFFGEGSRLTVL.

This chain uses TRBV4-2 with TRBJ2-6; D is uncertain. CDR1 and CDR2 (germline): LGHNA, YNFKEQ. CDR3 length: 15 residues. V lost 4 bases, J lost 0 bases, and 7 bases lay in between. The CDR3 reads CASSRDHSGANVLTF. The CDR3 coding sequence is TGTGCCAGCAGCCGCGACCACTCTGGGGCCAACGTCCTGACTTTC.

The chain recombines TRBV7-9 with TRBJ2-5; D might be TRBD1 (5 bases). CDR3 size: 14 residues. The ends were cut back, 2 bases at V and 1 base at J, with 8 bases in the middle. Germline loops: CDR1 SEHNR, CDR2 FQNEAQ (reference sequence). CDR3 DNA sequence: TGTGCCAGCAGCTTACAGGGTGGCCAAGAGACCCAGTACTTC. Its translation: CASSLQGGQETQYF.

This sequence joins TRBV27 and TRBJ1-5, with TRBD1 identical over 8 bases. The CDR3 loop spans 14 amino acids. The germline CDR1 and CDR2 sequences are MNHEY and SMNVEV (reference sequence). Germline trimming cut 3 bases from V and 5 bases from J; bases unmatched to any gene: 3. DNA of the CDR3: TGTGCCAGCAGTTTTCAGGGGGCGGATCAGCCCCAGCATTTT. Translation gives CASSFQGADQPQHF.

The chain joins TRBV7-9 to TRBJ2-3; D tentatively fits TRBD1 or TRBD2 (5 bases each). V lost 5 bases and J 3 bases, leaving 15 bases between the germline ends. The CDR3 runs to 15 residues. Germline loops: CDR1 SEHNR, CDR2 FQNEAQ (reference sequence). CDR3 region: CASSPGQSGTDTQYF. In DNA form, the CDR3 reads TGTGCCAGCAGCCCGGGGCAATCCGGGACAGATACGCAGTATTTT.

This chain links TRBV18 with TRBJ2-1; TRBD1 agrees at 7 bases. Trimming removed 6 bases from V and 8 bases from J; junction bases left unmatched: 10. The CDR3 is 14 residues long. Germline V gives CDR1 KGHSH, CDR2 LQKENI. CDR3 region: CASSPEGAQDEQFF. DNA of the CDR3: TGTGCCAGCTCCCCTGAGGGGGCGCAGGATGAGCAGTTCTTC.

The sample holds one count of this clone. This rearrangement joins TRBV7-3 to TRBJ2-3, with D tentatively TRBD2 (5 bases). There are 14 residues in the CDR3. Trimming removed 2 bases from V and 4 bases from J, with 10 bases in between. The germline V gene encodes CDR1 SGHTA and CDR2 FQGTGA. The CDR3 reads CASSLSDGADTQYF. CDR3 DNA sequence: TGTGCCAGCAGCTTATCCGACGGGGCAGATACGCAGTATTTT. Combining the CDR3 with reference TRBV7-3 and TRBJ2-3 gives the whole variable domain GAGVSQTPSNKVTEKGKYVELRCDPISGHTALYWYRQSLGQGPEFLIYFQGTGAADDSGLPNDRFFAVRPEGSVSTLKIQRTERGDSAVYLCASSLSDGADTQYFGPGTRLTVL.

The CDR3, as DNA: TGTGCCAGCAGCCGTGGGACAACGGGAAGCGAAAAACTGTTTTTT. Translating it yields CASSRGTTGSEKLFF. V is TRBV7-9 and J is TRBJ1-4, with a possible D match to TRBD1 (6 bases). V shed 5 bases and J shed 8 bases, with 18 bases lying between them. Germline-derived CDR1 and CDR2 are SEHNR and FQNEAQ (reference sequence). CDR3 length: 15 amino acids.

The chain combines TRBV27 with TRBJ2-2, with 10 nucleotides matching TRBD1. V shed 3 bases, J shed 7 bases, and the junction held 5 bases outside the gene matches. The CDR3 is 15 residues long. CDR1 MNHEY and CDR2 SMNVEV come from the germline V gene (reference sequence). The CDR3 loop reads CASSFRTGGDGELFF. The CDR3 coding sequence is TGTGCCAGCAGTTTCCGGACAGGGGGTGACGGGGAGCTGTTTTTT.

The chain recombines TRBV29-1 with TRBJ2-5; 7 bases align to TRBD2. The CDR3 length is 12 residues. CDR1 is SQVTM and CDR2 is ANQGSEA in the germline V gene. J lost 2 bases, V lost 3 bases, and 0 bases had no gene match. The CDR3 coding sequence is TGCAGCGTTGACGGGGGGCAAGAGACCCAGTACTTC. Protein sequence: CSVDGGQETQYF.

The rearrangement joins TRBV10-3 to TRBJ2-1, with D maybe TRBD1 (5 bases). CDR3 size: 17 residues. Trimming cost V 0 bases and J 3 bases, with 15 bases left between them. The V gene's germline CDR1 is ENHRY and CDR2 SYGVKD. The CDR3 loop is CAISESIQDTNYNEQFF. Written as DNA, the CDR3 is TGTGCCATCAGTGAGTCGATACAGGACACCAACTACAATGAGCAGTTCTTC.

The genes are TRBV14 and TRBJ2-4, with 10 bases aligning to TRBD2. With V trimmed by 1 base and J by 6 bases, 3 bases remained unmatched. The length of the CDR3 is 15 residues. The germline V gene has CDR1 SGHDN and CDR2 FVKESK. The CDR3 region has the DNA TGTGCCAGCAGCCAAGTAGCGGGGGGCCGAAACATTCAGTACTTC. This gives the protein CASSQVAGGRNIQYF.

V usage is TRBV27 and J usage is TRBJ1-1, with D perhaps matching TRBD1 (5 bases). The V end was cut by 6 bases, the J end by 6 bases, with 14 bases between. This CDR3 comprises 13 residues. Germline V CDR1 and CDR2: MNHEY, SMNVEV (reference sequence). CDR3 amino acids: CASRIIGRAEAFF. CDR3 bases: TGTGCCAGCAGAATAATTGGCAGGGCTGAAGCTTTCTTT.

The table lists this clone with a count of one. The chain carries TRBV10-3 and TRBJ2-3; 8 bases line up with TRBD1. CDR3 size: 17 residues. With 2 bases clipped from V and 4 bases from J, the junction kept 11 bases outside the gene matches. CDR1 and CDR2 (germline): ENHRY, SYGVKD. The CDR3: CAISEVVTRGPPDTQYF. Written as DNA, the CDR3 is TGTGCCATCAGTGAGGTGGTGACCAGGGGGCCTCCAGATACGCAGTATTTT.

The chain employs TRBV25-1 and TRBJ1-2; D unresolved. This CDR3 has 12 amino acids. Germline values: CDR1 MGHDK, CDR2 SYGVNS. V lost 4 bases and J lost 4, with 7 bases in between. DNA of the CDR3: TGTGCCAGCAGTGTAGGGATCTATGGCTACACCTTC. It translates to CASSVGIYGYTF.

CDR3 residues: CASSPLMGNKNIQYF. CDR3 coding DNA: TGCGCCAGCAGCCCCCTTATGGGTAATAAAAACATTCAGTACTTC. The genes are TRBV5-1 and TRBJ2-4; D gene uncertain. V was shortened by 4 bases and J by 4 bases, with 15 bases between the two germline ends. This CDR3 comprises 15 residues. CDR1 SGHRS and CDR2 YFSETQ come from the germline V gene.

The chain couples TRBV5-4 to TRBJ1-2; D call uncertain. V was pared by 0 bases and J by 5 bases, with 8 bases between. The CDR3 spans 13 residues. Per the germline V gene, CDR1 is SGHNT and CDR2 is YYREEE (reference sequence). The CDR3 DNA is TGTGCCAGCAGCTTGGCAAGCCGGTATGGCTACACCTTC. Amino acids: CASSLASRYGYTF.

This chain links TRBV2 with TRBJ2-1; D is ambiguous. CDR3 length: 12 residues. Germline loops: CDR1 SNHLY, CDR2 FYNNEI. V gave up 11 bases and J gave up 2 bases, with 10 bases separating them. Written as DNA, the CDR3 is TGTGCCGGAAAGATCGCCTACAATGAGCAGTTCTTC. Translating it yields CAGKIAYNEQFF.

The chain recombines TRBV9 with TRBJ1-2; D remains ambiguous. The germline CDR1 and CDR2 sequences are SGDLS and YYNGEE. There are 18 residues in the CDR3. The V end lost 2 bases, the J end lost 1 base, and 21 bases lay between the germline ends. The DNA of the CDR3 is TGTGCCAGCAGCGTTGGGATGACTCACGATTTTAATAACTATGGCTACACCTTC. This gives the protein CASSVGMTHDFNNYGYTF. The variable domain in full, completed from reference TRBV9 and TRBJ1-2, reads DSGVTQTPKHLITATGQRVTLRCSPRSGDLSVYWYQQSLDQGLQFLIQYYNGEERAKGNILERFSAQQFPDLHSELNLSSLELGDSALYFCASSVGMTHDFNNYGYTFGSGTRLTVV.

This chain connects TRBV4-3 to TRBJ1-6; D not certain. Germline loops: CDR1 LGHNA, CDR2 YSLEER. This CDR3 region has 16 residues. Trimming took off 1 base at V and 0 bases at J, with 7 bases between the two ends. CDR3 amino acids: CASSQARSSYNSPLHF. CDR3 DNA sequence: TGCGCCAGCAGCCAAGCCAGGAGCTCCTATAATTCACCCCTCCACTTT.

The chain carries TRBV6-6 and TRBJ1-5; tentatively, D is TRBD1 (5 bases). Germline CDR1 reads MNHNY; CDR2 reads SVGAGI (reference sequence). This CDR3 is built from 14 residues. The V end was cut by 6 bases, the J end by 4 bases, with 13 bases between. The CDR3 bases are TGTGCCAGCAGGCTAACAGGAGATAATCAGCCCCAGCATTTT. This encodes CASRLTGDNQPQHF.

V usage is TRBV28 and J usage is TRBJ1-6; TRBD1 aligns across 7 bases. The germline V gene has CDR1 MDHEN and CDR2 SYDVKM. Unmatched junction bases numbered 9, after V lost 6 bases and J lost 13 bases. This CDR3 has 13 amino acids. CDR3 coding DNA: TGTGCCAGCAGGGTGGGACAGAGGTCGCCCCTCCACTTT. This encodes CASRVGQRSPLHF.

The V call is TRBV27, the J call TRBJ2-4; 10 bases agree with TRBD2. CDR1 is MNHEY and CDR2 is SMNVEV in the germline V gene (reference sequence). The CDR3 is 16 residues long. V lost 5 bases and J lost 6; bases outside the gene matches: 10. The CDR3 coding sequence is TGTGCCAGCAGTCAAGCTAGCGGGGGCTTGGGAAACATTCAGTACTTC. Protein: CASSQASGGLGNIQYF.

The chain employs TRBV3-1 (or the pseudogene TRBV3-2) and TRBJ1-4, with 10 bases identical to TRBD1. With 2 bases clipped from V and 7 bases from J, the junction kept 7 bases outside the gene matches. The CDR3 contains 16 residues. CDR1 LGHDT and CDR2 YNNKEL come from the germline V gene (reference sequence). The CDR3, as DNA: TGTGCCAGCAGCCAACGTCGCGGGACAGGGGTTGAAAAACTGTTTTTT. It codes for CASSQRRGTGVEKLFF.

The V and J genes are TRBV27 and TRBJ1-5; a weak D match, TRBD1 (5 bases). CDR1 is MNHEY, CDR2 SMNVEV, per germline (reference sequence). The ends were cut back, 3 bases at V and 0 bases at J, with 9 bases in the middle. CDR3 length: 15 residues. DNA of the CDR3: TGTGCCAGCAGTTTTACCAGGGATAGCAATCAGCCCCAGCATTTT. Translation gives CASSFTRDSNQPQHF.

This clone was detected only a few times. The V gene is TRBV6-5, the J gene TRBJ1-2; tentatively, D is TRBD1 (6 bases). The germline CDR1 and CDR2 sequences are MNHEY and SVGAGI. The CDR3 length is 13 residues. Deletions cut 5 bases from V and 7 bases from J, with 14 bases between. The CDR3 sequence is CASSNLDSTGYTF. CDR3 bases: TGTGCCAGCAGTAACCTGGACAGCACTGGCTACACCTTC.

CDR3: CASSLGDTYYNEQFF. The CDR3 DNA follows: TGTGCCAGCAGCTTGGGAGACACCTACTACAATGAGCAGTTCTTC. The rearrangement uses TRBV5-4 and TRBJ2-1, with D uncertain. CDR1 SGHNT and CDR2 YYREEE come from the germline V gene (reference sequence). V dropped 0 bases and J dropped 3 bases, with 10 bases sitting between them. The CDR3 sequence is 15 residues long.